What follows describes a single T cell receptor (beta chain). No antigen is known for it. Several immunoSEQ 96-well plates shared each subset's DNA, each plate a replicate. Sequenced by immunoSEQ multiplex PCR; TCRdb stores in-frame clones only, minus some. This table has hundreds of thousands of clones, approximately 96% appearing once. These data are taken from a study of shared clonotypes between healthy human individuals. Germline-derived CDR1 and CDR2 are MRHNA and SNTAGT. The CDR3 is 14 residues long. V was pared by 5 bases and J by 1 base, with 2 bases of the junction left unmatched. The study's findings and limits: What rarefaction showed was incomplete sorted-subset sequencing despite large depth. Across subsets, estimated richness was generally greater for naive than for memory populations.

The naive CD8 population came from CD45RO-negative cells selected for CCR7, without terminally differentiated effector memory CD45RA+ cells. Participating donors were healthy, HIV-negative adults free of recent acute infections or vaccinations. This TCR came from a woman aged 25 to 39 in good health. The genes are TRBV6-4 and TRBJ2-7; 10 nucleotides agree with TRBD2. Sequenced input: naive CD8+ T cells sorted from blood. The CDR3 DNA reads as TGTGCCAGCAGTTGGACTAGCGGTTCCTACGAGCAGTACTTC. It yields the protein CASSWTSGSYEQYF.